Each of the 5 T cell receptor beta chains below was sequenced from the same sample in a study of immune evolution from preneoplasia to lung adenocarcinoma. TCRdb's copy holds only in-frame clones and misses some; the assay was immunoSEQ multiplex PCR. Of some 15,000 clones detected, less than 90% appear once; the ten largest clones hold roughly 3.1%. The sample taken for sequencing was FFPE lung adenocarcinoma in situ tissue. These receptor sequences come from a donor older than 65 with lung adenocarcinoma.

This clone was seen just once. J is TRBJ2-7 and V is TRBV10-3; TRBD1 might be the D (6 bases). Trimming shortened V by 5 bases and J by 0 bases, and 11 bases separated the two germline ends. Germline V gives CDR1 ENHRY, CDR2 SYGVKD. The CDR3 is 14 residues long. CDR3 sequence reads: CAISRTESSYEQYF. The CDR3 DNA is TGTGCCATCAGTAGGACAGAAAGCTCCTACGAGCAGTACTTC.

The rearrangement links TRBV29-1 to TRBJ1-1; D gene ambiguous. V was pared by 0 bases and J by 1 base, with 0 bases between. Per germline, CDR1 SQVTM and CDR2 ANQGSEA. This CDR3 spans 11 amino acids. Written as DNA, the CDR3 is TGCAGCGTTGAAGAGAACACTGAAGCTTTCTTT. Protein: CSVEENTEAFF.

The chain joins TRBV9 to TRBJ2-2; 8 bases agree with TRBD2. The CDR3 loop spans 16 amino acids. V lost 4 bases and J lost 2; bases outside the gene matches: 7. Germline V gene sequence: CDR1 SGDLS, CDR2 YYNGEE. The CDR3 region is CASSILAGPNTGELFF. The DNA of the CDR3 is TGTGCCAGCAGCATTCTAGCGGGTCCTAACACCGGGGAGCTGTTTTTT. Full variable domain (outside the CDR3, taken from reference TRBV9 and TRBJ2-2): DSGVTQTPKHLITATGQRVTLRCSPRSGDLSVYWYQQSLDQGLQFLIQYYNGEERAKGNILERFSAQQFPDLHSELNLSSLELGDSALYFCASSILAGPNTGELFFGEGSRLTVL.

CDR3 sequence reads: CAISEEPRGTQYF. The CDR3 bases are TGTGCCATCAGTGAGGAGCCCCGGGGGACCCAGTACTTC. This chain connects TRBV10-3 to TRBJ2-5, with D perhaps matching TRBD2 (5 bases). The CDR3 consists of 13 residues. Germline V gene sequence: CDR1 ENHRY, CDR2 SYGVKD. Between the trimmed V and J ends, which lost 2 bases and 7 bases, there was a span of 11 bases.

The chain joins TRBV5-1 to TRBJ1-5, with 9 nucleotides matching TRBD1. Germline loops: CDR1 SGHRS, CDR2 YFSETQ. Trimming at V came to 4 bases and at J to 5 bases, leaving 4 bases not matched to a gene. This CDR3 is built from 14 residues. In DNA, the CDR3 is TGCGCCAGCAGCGTCACAGGGGGCGATCAGCCCCAGCATTTT. This sequence encodes CASSVTGGDQPQHF.